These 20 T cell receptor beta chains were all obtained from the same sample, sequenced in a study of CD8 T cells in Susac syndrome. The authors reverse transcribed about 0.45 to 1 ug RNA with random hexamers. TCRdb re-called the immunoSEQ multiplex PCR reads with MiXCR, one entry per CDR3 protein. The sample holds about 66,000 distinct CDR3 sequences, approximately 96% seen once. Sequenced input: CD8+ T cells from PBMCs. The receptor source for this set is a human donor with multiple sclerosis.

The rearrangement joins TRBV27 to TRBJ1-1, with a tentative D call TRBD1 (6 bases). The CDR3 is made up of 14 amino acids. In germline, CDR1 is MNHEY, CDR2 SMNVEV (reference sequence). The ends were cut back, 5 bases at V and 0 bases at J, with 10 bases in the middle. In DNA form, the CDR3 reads TGTGCCAGCAGTCGCGGACAGTTGAACACTGAAGCTTTCTTT. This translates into CASSRGQLNTEAFF.

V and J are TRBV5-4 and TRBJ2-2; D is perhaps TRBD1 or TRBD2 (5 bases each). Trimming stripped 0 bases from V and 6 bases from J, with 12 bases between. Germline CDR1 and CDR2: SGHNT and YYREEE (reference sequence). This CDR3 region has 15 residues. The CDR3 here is CASSLALAGSGELFF. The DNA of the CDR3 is TGTGCCAGCAGCTTGGCCCTAGCAGGGTCCGGGGAGCTGTTTTTT.

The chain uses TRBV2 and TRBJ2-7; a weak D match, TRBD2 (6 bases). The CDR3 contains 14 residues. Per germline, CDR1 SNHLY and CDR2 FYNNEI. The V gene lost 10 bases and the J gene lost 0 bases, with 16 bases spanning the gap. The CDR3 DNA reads TGTGCCATACCAGGGACTCTCGGCTCCTACGAGCAGTACTTC. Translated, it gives CAIPGTLGSYEQYF.

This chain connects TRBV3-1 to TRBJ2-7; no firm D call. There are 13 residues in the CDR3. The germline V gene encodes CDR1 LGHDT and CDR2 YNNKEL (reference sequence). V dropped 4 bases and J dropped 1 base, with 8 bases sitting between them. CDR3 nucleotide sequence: TGTGCCAGCAGCCTCCCGGATTCCTACGAGCAGTACTTC. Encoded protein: CASSLPDSYEQYF.

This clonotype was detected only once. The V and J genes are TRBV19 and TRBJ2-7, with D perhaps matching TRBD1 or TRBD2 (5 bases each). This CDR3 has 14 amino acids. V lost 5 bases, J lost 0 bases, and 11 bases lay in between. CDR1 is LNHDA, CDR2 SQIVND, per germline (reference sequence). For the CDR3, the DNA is TGTGCCAGTAGTGCAGCCGGGACCTCCTACGAGCAGTACTTC. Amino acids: CASSAAGTSYEQYF.

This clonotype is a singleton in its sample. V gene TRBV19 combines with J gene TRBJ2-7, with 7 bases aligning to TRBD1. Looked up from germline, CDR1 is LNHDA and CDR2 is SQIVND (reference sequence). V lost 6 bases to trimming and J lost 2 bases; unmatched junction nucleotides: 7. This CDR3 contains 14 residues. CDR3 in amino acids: CASSPPTGTYEQYF. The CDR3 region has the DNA TGTGCCAGTAGCCCGCCGACAGGGACCTACGAGCAGTACTTC.

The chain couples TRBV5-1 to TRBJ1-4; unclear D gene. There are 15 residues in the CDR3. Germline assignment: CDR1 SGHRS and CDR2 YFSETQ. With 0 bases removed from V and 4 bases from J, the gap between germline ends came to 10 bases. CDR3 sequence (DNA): TGCGCCAGCAGCTTGGGGCCAGGACTTAATGAAAAACTGTTTTTT. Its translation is CASSLGPGLNEKLFF.

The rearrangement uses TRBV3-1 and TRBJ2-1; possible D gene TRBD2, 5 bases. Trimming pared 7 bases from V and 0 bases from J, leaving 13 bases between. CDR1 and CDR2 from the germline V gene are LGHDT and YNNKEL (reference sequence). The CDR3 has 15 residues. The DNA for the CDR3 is TGTGCCAGCACCCTCGGGGTGAGCTCCTACAATGAGCAGTTCTTC. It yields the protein CASTLGVSSYNEQFF.

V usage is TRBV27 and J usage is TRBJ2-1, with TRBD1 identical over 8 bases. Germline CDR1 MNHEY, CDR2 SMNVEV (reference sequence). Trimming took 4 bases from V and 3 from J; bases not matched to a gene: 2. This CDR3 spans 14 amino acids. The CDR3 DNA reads TGTGCCAGCAGTTCCGGACAGGGCTACAATGAGCAGTTCTTC. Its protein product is CASSSGQGYNEQFF.

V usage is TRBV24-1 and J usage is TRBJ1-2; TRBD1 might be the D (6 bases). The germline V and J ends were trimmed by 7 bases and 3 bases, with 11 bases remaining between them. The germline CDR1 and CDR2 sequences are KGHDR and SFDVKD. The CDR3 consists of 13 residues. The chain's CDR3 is CATRGGADYGYTF. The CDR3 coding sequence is TGTGCCACCAGGGGGGGCGCGGACTATGGCTACACCTTC.

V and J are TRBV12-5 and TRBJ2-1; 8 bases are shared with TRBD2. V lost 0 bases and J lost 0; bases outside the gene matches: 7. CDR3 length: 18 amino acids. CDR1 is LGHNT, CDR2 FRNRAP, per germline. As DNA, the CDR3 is TGTGCTAGTGGTTTGGTACACTTGCGGGAGGCCTCCTACAATGAGCAGTTCTTC. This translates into CASGLVHLREASYNEQFF. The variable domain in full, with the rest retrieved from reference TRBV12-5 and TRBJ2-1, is DARVTQTPRHKVTEMGQEVTMRCQPILGHNTVFWYRQTMMQGLELLAYFRNRAPLDDSGMPKDRFSAEMPDATLATLKIQPSEPRDSAVYFCASGLVHLREASYNEQFFGPGTRLTVL.

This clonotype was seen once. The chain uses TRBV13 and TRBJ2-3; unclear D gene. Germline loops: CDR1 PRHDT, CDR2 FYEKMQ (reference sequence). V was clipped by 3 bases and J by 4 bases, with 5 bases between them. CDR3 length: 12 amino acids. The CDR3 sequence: CASSLWPDTQYF. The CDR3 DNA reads TGTGCCAGCAGCTTGTGGCCAGATACGCAGTATTTT.

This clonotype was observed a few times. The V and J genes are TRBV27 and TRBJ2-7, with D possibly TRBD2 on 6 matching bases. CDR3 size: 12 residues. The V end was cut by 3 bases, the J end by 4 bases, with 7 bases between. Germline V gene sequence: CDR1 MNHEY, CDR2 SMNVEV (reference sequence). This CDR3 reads CASSLAGYEQYF. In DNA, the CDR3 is TGTGCCAGCAGTTTGGCGGGATACGAGCAGTACTTC.

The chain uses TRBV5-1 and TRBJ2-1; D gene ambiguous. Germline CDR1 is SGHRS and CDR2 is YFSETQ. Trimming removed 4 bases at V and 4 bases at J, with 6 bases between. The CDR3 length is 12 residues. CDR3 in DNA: TGCGCCAGCAGCCGGTCTTACAATGAGCAGTTCTTC. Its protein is CASSRSYNEQFF.

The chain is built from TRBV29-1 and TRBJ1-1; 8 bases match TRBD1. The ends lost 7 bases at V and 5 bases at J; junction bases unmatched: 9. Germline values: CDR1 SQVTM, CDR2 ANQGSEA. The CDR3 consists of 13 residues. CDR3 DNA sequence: TGCAGCGCACAGACAGGGGACGGAACTGAAGCTTTCTTT. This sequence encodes CSAQTGDGTEAFF.

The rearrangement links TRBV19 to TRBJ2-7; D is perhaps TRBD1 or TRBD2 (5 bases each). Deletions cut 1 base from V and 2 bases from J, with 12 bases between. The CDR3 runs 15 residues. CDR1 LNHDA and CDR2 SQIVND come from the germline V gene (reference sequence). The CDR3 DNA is TGTGCCAGTAGTATAGTCCCGGGGCTGGCCTACGAGCAGTACTTC. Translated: CASSIVPGLAYEQYF.

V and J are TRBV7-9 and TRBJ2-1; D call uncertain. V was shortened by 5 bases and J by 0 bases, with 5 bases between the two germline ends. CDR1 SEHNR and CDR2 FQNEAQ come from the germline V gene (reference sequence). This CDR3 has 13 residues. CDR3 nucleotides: TGTGCCAGCAGCCCCACCTCCTACAATGAGCAGTTCTTC. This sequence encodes CASSPTSYNEQFF.

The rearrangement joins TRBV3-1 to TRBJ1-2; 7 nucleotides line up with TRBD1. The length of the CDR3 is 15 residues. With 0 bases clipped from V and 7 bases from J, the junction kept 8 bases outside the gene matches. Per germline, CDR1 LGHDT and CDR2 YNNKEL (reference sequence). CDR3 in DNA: TGTGCCAGCAGCCAAGATCCGTCCAGGGGGGCTGGCTACACCTTC. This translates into CASSQDPSRGAGYTF.

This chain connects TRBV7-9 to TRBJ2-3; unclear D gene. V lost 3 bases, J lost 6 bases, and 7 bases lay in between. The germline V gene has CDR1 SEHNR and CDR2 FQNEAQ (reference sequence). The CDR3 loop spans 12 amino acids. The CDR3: CASSFSGDTQYF. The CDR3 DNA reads TGTGCCAGCAGCTTTTCTGGGGATACGCAGTATTTT.

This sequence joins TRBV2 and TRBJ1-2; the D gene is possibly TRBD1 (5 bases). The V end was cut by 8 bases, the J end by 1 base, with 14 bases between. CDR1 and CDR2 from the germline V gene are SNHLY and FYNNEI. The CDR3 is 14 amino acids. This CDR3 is CASPRGPINYGYTF. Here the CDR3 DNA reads TGTGCCAGCCCCCGGGGACCCATTAACTATGGCTACACCTTC.